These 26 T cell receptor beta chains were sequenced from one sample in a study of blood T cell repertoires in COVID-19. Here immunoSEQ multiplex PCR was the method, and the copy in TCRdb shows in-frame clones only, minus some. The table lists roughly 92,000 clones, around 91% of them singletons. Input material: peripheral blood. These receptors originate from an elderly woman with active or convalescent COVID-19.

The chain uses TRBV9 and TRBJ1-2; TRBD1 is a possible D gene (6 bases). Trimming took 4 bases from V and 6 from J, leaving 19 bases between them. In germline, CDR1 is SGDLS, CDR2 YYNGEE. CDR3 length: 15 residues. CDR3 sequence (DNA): TGTGCCAGCAGCCTCTTAGGGGGGGCCTCGGATGGCTACACCTTC. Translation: CASSLLGGASDGYTF. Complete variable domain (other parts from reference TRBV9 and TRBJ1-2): DSGVTQTPKHLITATGQRVTLRCSPRSGDLSVYWYQQSLDQGLQFLIQYYNGEERAKGNILERFSAQQFPDLHSELNLSSLELGDSALYFCASSLLGGASDGYTFGSGTRLTVV.

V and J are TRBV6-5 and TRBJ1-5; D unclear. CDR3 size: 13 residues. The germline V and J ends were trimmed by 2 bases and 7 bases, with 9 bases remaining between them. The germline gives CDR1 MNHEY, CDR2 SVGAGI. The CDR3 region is CASSYTTEQPQHF. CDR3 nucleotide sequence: TGTGCCAGCAGTTACACCACGGAGCAGCCCCAGCATTTT.

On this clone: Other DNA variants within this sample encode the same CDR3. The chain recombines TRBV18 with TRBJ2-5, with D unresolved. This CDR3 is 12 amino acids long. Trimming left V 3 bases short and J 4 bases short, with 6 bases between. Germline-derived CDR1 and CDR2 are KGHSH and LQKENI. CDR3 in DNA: TGTGCCAGCTCACCTTCTAGAGAGACCCAGTACTTC. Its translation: CASSPSRETQYF.

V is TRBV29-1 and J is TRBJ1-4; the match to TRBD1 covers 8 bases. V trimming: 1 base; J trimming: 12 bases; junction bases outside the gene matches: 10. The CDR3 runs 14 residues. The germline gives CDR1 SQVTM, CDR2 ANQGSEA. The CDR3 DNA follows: TGCAGCGTTGAAGTTCAGGGGGCGAGTGTTGAACTGTTTTTT. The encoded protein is CSVEVQGASVELFF.

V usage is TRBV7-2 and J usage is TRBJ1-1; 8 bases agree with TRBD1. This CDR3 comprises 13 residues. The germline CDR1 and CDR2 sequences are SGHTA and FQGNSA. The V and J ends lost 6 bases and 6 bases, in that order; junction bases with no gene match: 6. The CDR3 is CASRQGQGPEAFF. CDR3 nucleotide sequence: TGTGCCAGCAGACAAGGACAGGGCCCTGAAGCTTTCTTT. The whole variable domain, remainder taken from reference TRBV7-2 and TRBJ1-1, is GAGVSQSPSNKVTEKGKDVELRCDPISGHTALYWYRQSLGQGLEFLIYFQGNSAPDKSGLPSDRFSAERTGGSVSTLTIQRTQQEDSAVYLCASRQGQGPEAFFGQGTRLTVV.

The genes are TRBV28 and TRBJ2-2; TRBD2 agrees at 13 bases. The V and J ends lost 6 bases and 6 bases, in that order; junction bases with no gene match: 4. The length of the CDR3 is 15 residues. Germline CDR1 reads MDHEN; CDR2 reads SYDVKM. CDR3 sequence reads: CASRRTSGSAGELFF. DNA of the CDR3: TGTGCCAGCAGAAGGACTAGCGGGAGCGCCGGGGAGCTGTTTTTT.

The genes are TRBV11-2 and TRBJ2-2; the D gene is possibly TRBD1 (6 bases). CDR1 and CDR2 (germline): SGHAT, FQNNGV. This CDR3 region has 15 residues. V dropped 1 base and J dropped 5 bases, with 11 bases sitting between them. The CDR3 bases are TGTGCCAGCAGCTTAGTAGGGGGAAGTACCGGGGAGCTGTTTTTT. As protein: CASSLVGGSTGELFF. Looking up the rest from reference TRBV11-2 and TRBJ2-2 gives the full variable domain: EAGVAQSPRYKIIEKRQSVAFWCNPISGHATLYWYQQILGQGPKLLIQFQNNGVVDDSQLPKDRFSAERLKGVDSTLKIQPAKLEDSAVYLCASSLVGGSTGELFFGEGSRLTVL.

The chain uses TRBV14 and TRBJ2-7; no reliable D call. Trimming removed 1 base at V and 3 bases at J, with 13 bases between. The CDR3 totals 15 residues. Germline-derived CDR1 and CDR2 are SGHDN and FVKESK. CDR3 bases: TGTGCCAGCAGCCAAGGCCCCACGGTCGACTACGAGCAGTACTTC. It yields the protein CASSQGPTVDYEQYF.

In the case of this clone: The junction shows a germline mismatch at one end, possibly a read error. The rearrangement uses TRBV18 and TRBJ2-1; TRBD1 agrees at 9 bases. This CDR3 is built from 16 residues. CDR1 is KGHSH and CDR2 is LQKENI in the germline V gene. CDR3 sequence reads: CASSPQGAGSYNEQFF. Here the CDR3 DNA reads TGTGCCAGCTCTCCACAGGGGGCAGGCTCCTACAATGAGCAGTTCTTC.

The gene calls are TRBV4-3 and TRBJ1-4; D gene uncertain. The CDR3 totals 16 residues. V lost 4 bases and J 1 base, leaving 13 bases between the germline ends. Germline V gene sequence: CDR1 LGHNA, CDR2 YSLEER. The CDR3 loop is CASSPTPERTNEKLFF. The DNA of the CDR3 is TGCGCCAGCAGCCCCACCCCGGAGCGAACTAATGAAAAACTGTTTTTT.

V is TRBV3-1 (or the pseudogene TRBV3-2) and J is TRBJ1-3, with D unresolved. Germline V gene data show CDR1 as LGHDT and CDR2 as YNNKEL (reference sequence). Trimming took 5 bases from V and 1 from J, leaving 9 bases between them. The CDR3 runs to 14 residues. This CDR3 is CASSLRVSGNTIYF. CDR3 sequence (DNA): TGTGCCAGCAGCTTGAGGGTATCTGGAAACACCATATATTTT.

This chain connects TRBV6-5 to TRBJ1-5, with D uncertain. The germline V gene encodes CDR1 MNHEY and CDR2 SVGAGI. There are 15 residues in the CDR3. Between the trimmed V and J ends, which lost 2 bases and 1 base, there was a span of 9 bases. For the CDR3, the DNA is TGTGCCAGCAGTTACAGCCACGGGAGCAATCAGCCCCAGCATTTT. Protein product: CASSYSHGSNQPQHF.

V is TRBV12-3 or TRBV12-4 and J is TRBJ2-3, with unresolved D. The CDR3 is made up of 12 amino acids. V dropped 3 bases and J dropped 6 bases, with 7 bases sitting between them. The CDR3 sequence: CASSFLRDTQYF. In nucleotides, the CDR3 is TGTGCCAGCAGTTTTTTGAGGGATACGCAGTATTTT.

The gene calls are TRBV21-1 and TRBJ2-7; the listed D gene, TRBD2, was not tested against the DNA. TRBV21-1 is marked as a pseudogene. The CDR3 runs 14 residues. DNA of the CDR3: TGTGCCAACAAACGGAACTACCTCTCCTACGAGCAGTACTTC. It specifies CANKRNYLSYEQYF.

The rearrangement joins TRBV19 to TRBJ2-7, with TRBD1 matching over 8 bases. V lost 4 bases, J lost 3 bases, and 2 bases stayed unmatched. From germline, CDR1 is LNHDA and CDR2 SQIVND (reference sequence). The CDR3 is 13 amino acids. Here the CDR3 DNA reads TGTGCCAGTAGTAGGACAGGGCTCTACGAGCAGTACTTC. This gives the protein CASSRTGLYEQYF.

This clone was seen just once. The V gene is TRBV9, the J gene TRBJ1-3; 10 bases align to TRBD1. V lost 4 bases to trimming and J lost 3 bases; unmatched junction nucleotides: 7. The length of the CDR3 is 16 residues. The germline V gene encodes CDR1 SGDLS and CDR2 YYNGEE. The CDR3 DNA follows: TGTGCCAGCAGCACCCGACAGGGGGCTGTTGGAAACACCATATATTTT. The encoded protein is CASSTRQGAVGNTIYF.

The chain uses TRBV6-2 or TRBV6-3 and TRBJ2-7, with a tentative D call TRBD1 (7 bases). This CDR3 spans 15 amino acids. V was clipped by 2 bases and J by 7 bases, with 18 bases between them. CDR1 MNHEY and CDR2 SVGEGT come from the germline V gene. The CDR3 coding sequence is TGTGCCAGCAGTTACCATGAGACAGGGAGCGGGGAGCAGTACTTC. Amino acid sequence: CASSYHETGSGEQYF.

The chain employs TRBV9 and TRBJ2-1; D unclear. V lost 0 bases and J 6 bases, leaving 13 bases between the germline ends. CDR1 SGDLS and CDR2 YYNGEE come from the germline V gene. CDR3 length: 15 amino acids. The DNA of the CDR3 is TGTGCCAGCAGCGTAGATATTGGAGCGTTCAATGAGCAGTTCTTC. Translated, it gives CASSVDIGAFNEQFF.

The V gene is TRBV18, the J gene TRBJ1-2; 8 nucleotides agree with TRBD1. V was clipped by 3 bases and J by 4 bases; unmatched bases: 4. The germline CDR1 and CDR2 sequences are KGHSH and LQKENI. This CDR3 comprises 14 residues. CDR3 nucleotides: TGTGCCAGCTCACCCGGACAGGGTTCCTATGGCTACACCTTC. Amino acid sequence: CASSPGQGSYGYTF.

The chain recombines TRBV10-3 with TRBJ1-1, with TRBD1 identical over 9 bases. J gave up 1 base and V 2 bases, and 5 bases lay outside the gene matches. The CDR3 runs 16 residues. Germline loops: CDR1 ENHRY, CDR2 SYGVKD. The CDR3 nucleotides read TGTGCCATCAGTGAGACAGGGGGCGCGGGGAACACTGAAGCTTTCTTT. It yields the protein CAISETGGAGNTEAFF.

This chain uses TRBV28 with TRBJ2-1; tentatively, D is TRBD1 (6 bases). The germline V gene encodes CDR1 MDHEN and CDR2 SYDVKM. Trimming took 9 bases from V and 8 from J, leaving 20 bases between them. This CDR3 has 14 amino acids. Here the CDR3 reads CASLVQGIGYEQFF. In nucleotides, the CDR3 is TGTGCCAGTTTAGTACAGGGTATAGGCTATGAGCAGTTCTTC.

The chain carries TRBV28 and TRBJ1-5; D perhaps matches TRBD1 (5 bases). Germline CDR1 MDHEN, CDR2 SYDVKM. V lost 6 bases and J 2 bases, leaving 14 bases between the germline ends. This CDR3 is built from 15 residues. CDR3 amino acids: CASRSLDTRNQPQHF. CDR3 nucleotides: TGTGCCAGCAGATCGCTGGACACCCGCAATCAGCCCCAGCATTTT.

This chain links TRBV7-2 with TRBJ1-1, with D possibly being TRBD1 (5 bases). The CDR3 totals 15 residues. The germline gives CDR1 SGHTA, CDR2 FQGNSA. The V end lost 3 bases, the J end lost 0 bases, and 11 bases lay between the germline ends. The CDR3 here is CASSFLGGLNTEAFF. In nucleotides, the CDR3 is TGTGCCAGCAGCTTCCTGGGGGGATTGAACACTGAAGCTTTCTTT. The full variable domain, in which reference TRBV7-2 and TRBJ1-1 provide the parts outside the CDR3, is GAGVSQSPSNKVTEKGKDVELRCDPISGHTALYWYRQSLGQGLEFLIYFQGNSAPDKSGLPSDRFSAERTGGSVSTLTIQRTQQEDSAVYLCASSFLGGLNTEAFFGQGTRLTVV.

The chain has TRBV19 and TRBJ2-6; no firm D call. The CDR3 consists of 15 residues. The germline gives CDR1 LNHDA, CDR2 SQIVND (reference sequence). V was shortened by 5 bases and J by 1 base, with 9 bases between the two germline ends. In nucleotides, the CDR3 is TGTGCCAGTAGTGCTGAGCATTCTGGGGCCAACGTCCTGACTTTC. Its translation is CASSAEHSGANVLTF. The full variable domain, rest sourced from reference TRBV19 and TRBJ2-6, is DGGITQSPKYLFRKEGQNVTLSCEQNLNHDAMYWYRQDPGQGLRLIYYSQIVNDFQKGDIAEGYSVSREKKESFPLTVTSAQKNPTAFYLCASSAEHSGANVLTFGAGSRLTVL.

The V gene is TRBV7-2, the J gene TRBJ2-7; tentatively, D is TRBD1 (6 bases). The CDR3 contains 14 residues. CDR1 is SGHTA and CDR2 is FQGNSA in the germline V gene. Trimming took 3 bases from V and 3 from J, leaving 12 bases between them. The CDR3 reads CASSLTHRDYEQYF. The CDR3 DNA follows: TGTGCCAGCAGCTTGACCCACAGGGACTACGAGCAGTACTTC.

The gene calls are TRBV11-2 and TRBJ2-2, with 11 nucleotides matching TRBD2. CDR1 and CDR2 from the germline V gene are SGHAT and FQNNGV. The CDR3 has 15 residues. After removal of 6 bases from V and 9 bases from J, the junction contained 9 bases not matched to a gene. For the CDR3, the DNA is TGTGCCAGCAGACAAACGACTAGCGGGGACCGGGAGCTGTTTTTT. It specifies CASRQTTSGDRELFF.